This TCR beta chain is from a study of brain T cells in children with intractable seizures. V gave up 3 bases and J gave up 5 bases, with 7 bases separating them. There are 12 residues in the CDR3. Germline values: CDR1 MNHEY, CDR2 SMNVEV (reference sequence). Before surgery, patients took at least one anti-epileptic drug. In the case of this clone: Antigen unknown.

Broader study findings: Clones missing pre-surgery may reflect undersampling of that blood sample. HCMV serostatus was not known, and viral specificity came from CDR3 similarity only.

Measured with immunoSEQ multiplex PCR; TCRdb has only the in-frame clones, and not every one. The repertoire has 62,000 or so clones, roughly 95% of them found once; the top ten carry more than 0.3%. This TCR derives from a boy younger than two with focal cortical dysplasia and intractable seizures. V is TRBV27 and J is TRBJ2-5, with D hard to call. The source material was peripheral blood, sampled at surgery. This CDR3 is CASSLERETQYF. The CDR3 DNA reads TGTGCCAGCAGTTTGGAGCGCGAGACCCAGTACTTC.